The rows below give T cell receptor beta chains drawn from one sample of a study of response to subunit inactivated influenza vaccine. Each CDR3 protein gets one entry after TCRdb re-called the RT-PCR reads with MiXCR. This table has about half a million distinct CDR3 sequences, 7.6% appearing once. The specimen comprised PBMCs from blood, sampled roughly 24 months after vaccination. These receptors were taken from a man aged 45 to 75 who received an inactivated influenza vaccine. Both conserved end residues are part of each CDR3. The D gene is left open where the match is weak. The size entry is marked missing in some rows and otherwise reads once, few, many or a size class.

TRBV5-1	-	TRBJ1-4	few	CASSQRAGAGEKLFF	TGCGCCAGCAGCCAACGGGCAGGAGCTGGGGAAAAACTGTTTTTT
TRBV5-1	-	TRBJ1-4	many	CASKSSTLNEKLFF	TGCGCCAGTAAATCCTCCACCCTTAATGAAAAACTGTTTTTT
TRBV12-3/TRBV12-4	-	TRBJ1-1	few	CASSLSPLNTEAFF	TGTGCCAGCAGTTTAAGTCCCCTGAACACTGAAGCTTTCTTT
TRBV11-1	TRBD2	TRBJ2-1	few	CASSREGSEQFF	TGTGCCAGCAGCAGGGAGGGATCTGAGCAGTTCTTC
TRBV15	-	TRBJ2-7	many	CATSRDSGYEQYF	TGTGCCACCAGCAGAGATAGCGGTTACGAGCAGTACTTC
TRBV12-3/TRBV12-4	-	TRBJ1-1	few	CASADRGTSRAFF	TGTGCCAGCGCCGATCGAGGGACAAGTAGAGCTTTCTTT
TRBV27	-	TRBJ1-2	few	CASSSKGGGYGYTF	TGTGCCAGCAGTTCGAAGGGTGGCGGCTATGGCTACACCTTC
TRBV10-3	-	TRBJ2-7	few	CAVQNPPTYEQYF	TGTGCCGTGCAGAACCCACCTACCTACGAGCAGTACTTC
TRBV27	-	TRBJ2-3	few	CASRSANTDTQYF	TGTGCCAGCAGATCCGCCAACACAGATACGCAGTATTTT
TRBV29-1	-	TRBJ2-3	medium-sized	CSVDRPQGTDTQYF	TGCAGCGTTGATAGGCCCCAGGGCACAGATACGCAGTATTTT
TRBV15	TRBD2	TRBJ2-3	many	CATSRDPGTRDTQYF	TGTGCCACCAGCAGAGATCCCGGGACTAGAGATACGCAGTATTTT
TRBV18	TRBD1	TRBJ2-4	many	CASSHRDREAKNIQYF	TGTGCCAGCTCGCACCGGGACAGGGAAGCCAAAAACATTCAGTACTTC
TRBV10-3	TRBD1	TRBJ2-1	few	CAISEPWDSPDNEQFF	TGTGCCATCAGTGAGCCTTGGGACAGCCCCGACAATGAGCAGTTCTTC
TRBV7-3	TRBD1	TRBJ2-1	many	CASSPGGLKNEQFF	TGTGCCAGCAGCCCAGGGGGTCTGAAAAATGAGCAGTTCTTC
TRBV12-3/TRBV12-4	-	TRBJ1-1	-	CASSSTPSNTEAFF	TGTGCCAGCAGTTCCACCCCCTCGAACACTGAAGCTTTCTTT
TRBV24-1	-	TRBJ1-3	-	CATSDLTIPGNTIYF	TGTGCCACCAGTGATTTAACCATACCTGGAAACACCATATATTTT
TRBV29-1	TRBD1	TRBJ2-7	-	CSAKDRLAYEQYF	TGCAGCGCCAAGGACAGGCTGGCCTACGAGCAGTACTTC
TRBV6-2/TRBV6-3	-	TRBJ2-7	many	CASRWERLYEQYF	TGTGCCAGCAGATGGGAGAGACTATACGAGCAGTACTTC
TRBV4-3	TRBD2	TRBJ2-6	-	CASSQDPPSGSSGANVLTF	TGCGCCAGCAGCCAAGACCCCCCTAGCGGGAGCTCTGGGGCCAACGTCCTGACTTTC
TRBV6-1	TRBD2	TRBJ2-1	-	CASSLASGGVRNEQFF	TGTGCCAGCAGTCTTGCTAGCGGGGGGGTAAGGAATGAGCAGTTCTTC
TRBV6-5	TRBD1	TRBJ1-1	-	CASSYPQTGRGTEAFF	TGTGCCAGCAGTTACCCGCAGACAGGGCGGGGCACTGAAGCTTTCTTT
TRBV5-1	-	TRBJ2-4	-	CASSLDLAKNIQYF	TGCGCCAGCAGCTTGGATCTAGCCAAAAACATTCAGTACTTC
TRBV14	-	TRBJ2-1	many	CASSAKGEPNEQFF	TGTGCCAGCAGCGCAAAGGGCGAACCAAATGAGCAGTTCTTC
TRBV7-9	-	TRBJ1-3	many	CASSLSSGNTIYF	TGTGCCAGCAGCTTAAGTTCTGGAAACACCATATATTTT
TRBV28	-	TRBJ2-7	many	CASSGPKSSYEQYF	TGTGCCAGCAGCGGTCCCAAGAGCTCCTACGAGCAGTACTTC
TRBV29-1	TRBD2	TRBJ2-1	-	CSVESGRMGNEQFF	TGCAGCGTGGAAAGCGGGAGGATGGGCAATGAGCAGTTCTTC
TRBV6-2/TRBV6-3	TRBD2	TRBJ2-1	many	CASSTSGINEQFF	TGTGCCAGCAGTACTAGCGGAATCAATGAGCAGTTCTTC
TRBV2	-	TRBJ2-7	few	CASSGIGLPGRRQPGFQQYF	TGTGCCAGCAGTGGAATCGGATTGCCGGGGCGCCGACAACCGGGCTTCCAGCAGTACTTC